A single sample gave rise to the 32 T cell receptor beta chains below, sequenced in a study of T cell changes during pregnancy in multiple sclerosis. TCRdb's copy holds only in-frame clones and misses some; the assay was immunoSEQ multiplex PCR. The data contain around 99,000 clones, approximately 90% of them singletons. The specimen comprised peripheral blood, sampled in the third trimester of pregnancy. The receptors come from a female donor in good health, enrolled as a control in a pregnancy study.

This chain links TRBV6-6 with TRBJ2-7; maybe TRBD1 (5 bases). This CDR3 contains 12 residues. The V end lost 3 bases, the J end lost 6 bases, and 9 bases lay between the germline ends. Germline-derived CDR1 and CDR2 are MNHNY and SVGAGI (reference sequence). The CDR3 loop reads CASSYGRVEQYF. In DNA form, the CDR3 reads TGTGCCAGCAGTTATGGCAGGGTCGAGCAGTACTTC.

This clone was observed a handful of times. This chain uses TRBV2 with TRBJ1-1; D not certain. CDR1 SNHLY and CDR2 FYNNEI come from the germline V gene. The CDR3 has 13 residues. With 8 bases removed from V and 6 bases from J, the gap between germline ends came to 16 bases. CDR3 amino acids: CASGEGLVPEAFF. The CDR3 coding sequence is TGTGCCAGCGGGGAGGGTTTAGTTCCTGAAGCTTTCTTT.

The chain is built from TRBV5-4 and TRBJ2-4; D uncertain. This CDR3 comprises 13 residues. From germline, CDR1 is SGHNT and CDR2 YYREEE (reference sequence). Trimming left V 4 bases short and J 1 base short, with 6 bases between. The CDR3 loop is CASSPPAKNIQYF. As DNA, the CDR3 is TGTGCCAGCAGCCCCCCGGCCAAAAACATTCAGTACTTC.

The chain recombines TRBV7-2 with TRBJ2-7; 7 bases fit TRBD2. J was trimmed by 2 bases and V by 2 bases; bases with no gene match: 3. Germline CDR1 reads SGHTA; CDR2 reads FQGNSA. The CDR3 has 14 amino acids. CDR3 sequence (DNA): TGTGCCAGCAGCTTAAGCGGGGCGGCCTACGAGCAGTACTTC. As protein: CASSLSGAAYEQYF.

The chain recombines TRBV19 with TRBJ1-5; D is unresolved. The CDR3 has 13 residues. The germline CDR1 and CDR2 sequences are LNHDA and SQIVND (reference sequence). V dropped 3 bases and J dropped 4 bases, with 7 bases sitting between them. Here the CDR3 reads CASSIAQNQPQHF. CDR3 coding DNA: TGTGCCAGTAGTATTGCCCAGAATCAGCCCCAGCATTTT.

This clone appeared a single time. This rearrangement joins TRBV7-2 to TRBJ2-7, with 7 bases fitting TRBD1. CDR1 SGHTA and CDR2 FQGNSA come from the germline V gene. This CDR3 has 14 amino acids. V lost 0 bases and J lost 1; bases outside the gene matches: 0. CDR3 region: CASSLAGQSYEQYF. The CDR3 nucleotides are TGTGCCAGCAGCTTAGCGGGACAGTCCTACGAGCAGTACTTC. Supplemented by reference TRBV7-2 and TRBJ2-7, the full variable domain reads GAGVSQSPSNKVTEKGKDVELRCDPISGHTALYWYRQSLGQGLEFLIYFQGNSAPDKSGLPSDRFSAERTGGSVSTLTIQRTQQEDSAVYLCASSLAGQSYEQYFGPGTRLTVT.

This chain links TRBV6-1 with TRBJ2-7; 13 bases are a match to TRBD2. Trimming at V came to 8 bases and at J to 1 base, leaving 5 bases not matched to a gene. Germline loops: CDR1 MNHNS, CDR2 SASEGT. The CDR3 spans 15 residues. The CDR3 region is CASGTSGIPSYEQYF. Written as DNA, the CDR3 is TGTGCCAGCGGGACTAGCGGGATACCTTCCTACGAGCAGTACTTC.

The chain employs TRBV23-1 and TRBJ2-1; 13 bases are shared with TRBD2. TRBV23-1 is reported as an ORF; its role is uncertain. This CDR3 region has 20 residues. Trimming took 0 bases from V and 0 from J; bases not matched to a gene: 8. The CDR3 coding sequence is TGCGCCAGCAGTCAATCCATGACTAGCGGGGGGATTAGCTCCTACAATGAGCAGTTCTTC. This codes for CASSQSMTSGGISSYNEQFF.

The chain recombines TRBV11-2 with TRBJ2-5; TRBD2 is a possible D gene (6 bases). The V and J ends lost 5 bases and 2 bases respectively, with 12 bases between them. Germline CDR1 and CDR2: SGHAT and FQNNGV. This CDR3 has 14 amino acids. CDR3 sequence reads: CASSPRGTQETQYF. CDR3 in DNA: TGTGCCAGCAGCCCCCGGGGGACTCAAGAGACCCAGTACTTC.

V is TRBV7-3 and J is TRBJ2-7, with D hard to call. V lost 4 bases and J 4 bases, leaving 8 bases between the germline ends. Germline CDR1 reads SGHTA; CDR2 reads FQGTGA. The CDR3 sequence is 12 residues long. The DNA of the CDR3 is TGTGCCAGCAGCTCGACTCCATACGAGCAGTACTTC. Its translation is CASSSTPYEQYF.

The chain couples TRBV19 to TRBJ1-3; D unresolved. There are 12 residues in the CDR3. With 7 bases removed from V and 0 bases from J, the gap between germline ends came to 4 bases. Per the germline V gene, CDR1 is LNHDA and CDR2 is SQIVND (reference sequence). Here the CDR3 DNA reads TGTGCCAGTACGAGCTCTGGAAACACCATATATTTT. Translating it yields CASTSSGNTIYF. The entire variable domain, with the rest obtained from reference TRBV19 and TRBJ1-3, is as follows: DGGITQSPKYLFRKEGQNVTLSCEQNLNHDAMYWYRQDPGQGLRLIYYSQIVNDFQKGDIAEGYSVSREKKESFPLTVTSAQKNPTAFYLCASTSSGNTIYFGEGSWLTVV.

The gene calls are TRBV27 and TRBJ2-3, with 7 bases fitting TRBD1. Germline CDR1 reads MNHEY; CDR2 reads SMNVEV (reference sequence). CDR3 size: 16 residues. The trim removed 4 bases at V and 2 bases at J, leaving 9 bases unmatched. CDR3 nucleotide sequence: TGTGCCAGCAGTTCATACAGGGGCCCTTCCACAGATACGCAGTATTTT. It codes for CASSSYRGPSTDTQYF.

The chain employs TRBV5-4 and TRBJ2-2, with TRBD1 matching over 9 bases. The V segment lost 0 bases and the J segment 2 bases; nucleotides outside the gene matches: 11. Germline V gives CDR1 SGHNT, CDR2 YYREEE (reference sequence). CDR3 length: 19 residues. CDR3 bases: TGTGCCAGCAGCTTGGCGGCGGGACAGGGCCTTACTAACACCGGGGAGCTGTTTTTT. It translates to CASSLAAGQGLTNTGELFF.

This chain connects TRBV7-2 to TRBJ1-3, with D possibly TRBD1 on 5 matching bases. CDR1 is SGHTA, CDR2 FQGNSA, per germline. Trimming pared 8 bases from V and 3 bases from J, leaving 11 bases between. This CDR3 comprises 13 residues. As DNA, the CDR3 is TGTGCCAGCGCAGGGTCTAGTGGAAACACCATATATTTT. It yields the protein CASAGSSGNTIYF.

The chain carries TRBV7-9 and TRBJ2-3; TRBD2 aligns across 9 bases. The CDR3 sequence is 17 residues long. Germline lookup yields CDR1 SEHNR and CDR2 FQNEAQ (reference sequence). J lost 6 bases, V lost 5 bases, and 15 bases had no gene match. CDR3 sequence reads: CASSLPRPSGEGDTQYF. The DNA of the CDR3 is TGTGCCAGCAGCCTCCCGAGGCCTAGCGGGGAGGGGGATACGCAGTATTTT. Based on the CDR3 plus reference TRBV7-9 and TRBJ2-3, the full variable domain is DTGVSQNPRHKITKRGQNVTFRCDPISEHNRLYWYRQTLGQGPEFLTYFQNEAQLEKSRLLSDRFSAERPKGSFSTLEIQRTEQGDSAMYLCASSLPRPSGEGDTQYFGPGTRLTVL.

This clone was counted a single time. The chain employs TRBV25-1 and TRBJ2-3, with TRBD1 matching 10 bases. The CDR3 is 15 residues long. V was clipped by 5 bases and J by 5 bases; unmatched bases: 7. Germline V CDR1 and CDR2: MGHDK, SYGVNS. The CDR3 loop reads CASSQRQGAQDTQYF. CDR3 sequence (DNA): TGTGCCAGCAGTCAGAGACAGGGGGCGCAAGATACGCAGTATTTT.

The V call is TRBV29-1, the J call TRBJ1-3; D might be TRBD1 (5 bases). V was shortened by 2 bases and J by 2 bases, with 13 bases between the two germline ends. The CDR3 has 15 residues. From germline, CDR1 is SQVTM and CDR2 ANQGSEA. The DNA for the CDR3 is TGCAGCGTTGAAAGGAGGGGAAGAACTGGAAACACCATATATTTT. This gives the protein CSVERRGRTGNTIYF.

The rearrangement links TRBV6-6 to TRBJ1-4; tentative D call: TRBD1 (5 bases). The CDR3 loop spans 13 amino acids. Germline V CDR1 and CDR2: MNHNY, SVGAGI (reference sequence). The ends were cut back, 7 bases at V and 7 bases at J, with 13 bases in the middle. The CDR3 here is CASTPFGGEKLFF. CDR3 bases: TGTGCCAGCACTCCCTTCGGGGGTGAAAAACTGTTTTTT.

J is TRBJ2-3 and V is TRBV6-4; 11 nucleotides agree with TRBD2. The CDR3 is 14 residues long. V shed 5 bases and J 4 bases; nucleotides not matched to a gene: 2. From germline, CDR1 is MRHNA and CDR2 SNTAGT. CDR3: CASSLAGGADTQYF. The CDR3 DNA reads TGTGCCAGCAGTCTAGCGGGGGGCGCAGATACGCAGTATTTT.

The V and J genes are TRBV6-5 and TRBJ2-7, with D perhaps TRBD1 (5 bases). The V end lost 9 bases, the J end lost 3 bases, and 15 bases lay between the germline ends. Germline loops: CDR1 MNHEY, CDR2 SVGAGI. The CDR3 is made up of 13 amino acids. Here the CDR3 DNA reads TGTGCCAGTAGCCAAGGGGAACGCTACGAGCAGTACTTC. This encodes CASSQGERYEQYF.

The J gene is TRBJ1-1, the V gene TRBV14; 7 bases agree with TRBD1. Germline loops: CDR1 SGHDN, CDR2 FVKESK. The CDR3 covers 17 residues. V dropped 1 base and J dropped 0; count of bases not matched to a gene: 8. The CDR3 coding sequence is TGTGCCAGCAGCCAAGTTGGGACAGAGAGCATGAACACTGAAGCTTTCTTT. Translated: CASSQVGTESMNTEAFF.

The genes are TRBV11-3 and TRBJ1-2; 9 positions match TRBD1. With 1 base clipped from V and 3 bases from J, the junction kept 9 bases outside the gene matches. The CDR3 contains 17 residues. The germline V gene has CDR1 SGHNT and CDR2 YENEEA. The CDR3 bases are TGTGCCAGCAGCTTAGGAGGTACAGGGGGCATAGACTATGGCTACACCTTC. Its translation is CASSLGGTGGIDYGYTF. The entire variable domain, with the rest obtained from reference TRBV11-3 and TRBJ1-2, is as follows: EAGVVQSPRYKIIEKKQPVAFWCNPISGHNTLYWYLQNLGQGPELLIRYENEEAVDDSQLPKDRFSAERLKGVDSTLKIQPAELGDSAVYLCASSLGGTGGIDYGYTFGSGTRLTVV.

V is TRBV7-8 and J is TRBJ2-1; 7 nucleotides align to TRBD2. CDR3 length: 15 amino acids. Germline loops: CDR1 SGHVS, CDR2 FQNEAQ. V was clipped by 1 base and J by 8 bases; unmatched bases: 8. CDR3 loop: CASSLVDPSGDEQFF. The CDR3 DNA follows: TGTGCCAGCAGCTTAGTGGATCCGAGCGGGGATGAGCAGTTCTTC.

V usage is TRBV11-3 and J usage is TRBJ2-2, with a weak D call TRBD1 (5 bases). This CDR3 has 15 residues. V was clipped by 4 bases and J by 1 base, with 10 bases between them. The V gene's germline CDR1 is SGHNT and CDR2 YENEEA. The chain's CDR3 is CASSSRQRNTGELFF. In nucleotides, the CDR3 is TGTGCCAGCAGCTCCAGACAGAGGAACACCGGGGAGCTGTTTTTT.

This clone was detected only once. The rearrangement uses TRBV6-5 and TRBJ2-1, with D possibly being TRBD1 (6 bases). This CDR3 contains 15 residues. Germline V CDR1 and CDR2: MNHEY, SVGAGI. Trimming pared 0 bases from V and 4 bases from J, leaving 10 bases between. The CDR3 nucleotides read TGTGCCAGCAGTTACTCGGGTAGGGGGTACAATGAGCAGTTCTTC. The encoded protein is CASSYSGRGYNEQFF.

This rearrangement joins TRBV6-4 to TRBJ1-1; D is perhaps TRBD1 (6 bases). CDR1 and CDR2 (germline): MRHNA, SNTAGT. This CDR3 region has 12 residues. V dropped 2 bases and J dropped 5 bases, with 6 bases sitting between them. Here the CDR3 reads CASSDGQTEAFF. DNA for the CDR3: TGTGCCAGCAGTGACGGACAGACTGAAGCTTTCTTT.

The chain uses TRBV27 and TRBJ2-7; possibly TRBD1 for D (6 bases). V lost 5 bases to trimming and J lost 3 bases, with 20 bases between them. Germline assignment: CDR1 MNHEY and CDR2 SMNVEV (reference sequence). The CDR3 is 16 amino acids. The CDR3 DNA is TGTGCCAGCAGTCCACGACAACAGGGCTTTTTCTACGAGCAGTACTTC. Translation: CASSPRQQGFFYEQYF.

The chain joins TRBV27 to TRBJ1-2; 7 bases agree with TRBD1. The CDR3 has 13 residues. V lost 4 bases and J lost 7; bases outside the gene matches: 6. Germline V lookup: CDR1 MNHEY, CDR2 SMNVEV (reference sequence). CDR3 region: CASSSAAGGGYTF. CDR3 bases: TGTGCCAGCAGTTCCGCGGCAGGGGGTGGCTACACCTTC.

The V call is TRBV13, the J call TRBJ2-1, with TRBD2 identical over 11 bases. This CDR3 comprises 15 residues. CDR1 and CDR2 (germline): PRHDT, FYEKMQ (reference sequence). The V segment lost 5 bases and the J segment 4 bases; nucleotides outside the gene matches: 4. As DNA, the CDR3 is TGTGCCAGCAGCCTTACTAGCGGGGGTTACAATGAGCAGTTCTTC. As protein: CASSLTSGGYNEQFF.

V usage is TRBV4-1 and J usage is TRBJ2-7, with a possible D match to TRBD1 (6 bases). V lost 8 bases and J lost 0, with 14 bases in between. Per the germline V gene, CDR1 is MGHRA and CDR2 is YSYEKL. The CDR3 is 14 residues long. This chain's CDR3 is CASGYRESSYEQYF. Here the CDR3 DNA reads TGCGCCAGCGGCTACAGGGAAAGCTCCTACGAGCAGTACTTC.

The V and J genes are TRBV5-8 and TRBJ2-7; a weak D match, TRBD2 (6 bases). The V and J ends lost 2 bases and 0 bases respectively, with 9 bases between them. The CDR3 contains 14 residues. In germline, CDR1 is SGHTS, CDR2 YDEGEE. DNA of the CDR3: TGTGCCAGCAGCTTCGGAGGGAGCTCCTACGAGCAGTACTTC. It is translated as CASSFGGSSYEQYF.

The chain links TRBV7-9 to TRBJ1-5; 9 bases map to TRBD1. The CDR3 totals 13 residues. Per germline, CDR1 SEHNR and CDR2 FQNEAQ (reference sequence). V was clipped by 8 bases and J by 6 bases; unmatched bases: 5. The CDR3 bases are TGTGCCAGCGGGACAGGGTCGATTCAGCCCCAGCATTTT. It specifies CASGTGSIQPQHF. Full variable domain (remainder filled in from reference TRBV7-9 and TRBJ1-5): DTGVSQNPRHKITKRGQNVTFRCDPISEHNRLYWYRQTLGQGPEFLTYFQNEAQLEKSRLLSDRFSAERPKGSFSTLEIQRTEQGDSAMYLCASGTGSIQPQHFGDGTRLSIL.